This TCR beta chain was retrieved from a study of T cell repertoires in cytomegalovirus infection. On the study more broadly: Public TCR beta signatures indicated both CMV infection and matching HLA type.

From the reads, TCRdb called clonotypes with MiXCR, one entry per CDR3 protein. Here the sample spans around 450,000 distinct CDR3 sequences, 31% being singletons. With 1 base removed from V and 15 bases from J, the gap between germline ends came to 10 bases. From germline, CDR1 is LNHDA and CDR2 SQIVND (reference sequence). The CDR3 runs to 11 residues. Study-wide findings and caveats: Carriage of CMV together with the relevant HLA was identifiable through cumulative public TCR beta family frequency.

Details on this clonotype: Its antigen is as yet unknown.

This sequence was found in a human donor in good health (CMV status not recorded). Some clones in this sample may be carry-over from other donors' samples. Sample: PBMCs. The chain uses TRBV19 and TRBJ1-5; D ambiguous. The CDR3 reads CASSIAQDRHF. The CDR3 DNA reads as TGTGCCAGTAGTATAGCTCAAGATCGGCATTTT. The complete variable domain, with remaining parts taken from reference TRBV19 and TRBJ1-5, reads DGGITQSPKYLFRKEGQNVTLSCEQNLNHDAMYWYRQDPGQGLRLIYYSQIVNDFQKGDIAEGYSVSREKKESFPLTVTSAQKNPTAFYLCASSIAQDRHFGDGTRLSIL.